This TCR beta chain was recovered during a study of blood T cell repertoires in COVID-19 (dated by TCRdb to about 2020). For the wider study: The collaborator samples originated in the United States, Italy and Spain and spanned the acute and convalescent phases of COVID-19. The material from the prospective study consisted of cDNA or gDNA derived from T cells, B-cell-depleted T cells, or PBMCs. Where available, HLA class I and class II types were taken from metadata supplied by the sample provider and were not determined by assay-based typing. The sample metadata nearly always contained a de-identified subject ID, COVID-19 status, age in years and sex. The samples were drawn from the first 160 participants of the ongoing ImmuneRACE study and from under 1,500 subjects provided by 6 global collaborators. Subjects who had been exposed to COVID-19, were actively infected with it, or had recovered from it provided the deeply sampled blood TCRbeta repertoires that made up the dataset. A freely available public database, intended as a resource for researchers studying the immune response to SARS-CoV-2, is where the repertoires were released. The full study reports these points: The amount of clinical and demographic metadata varied by source and participant and was provided uncurated.

The CDR3 has 13 amino acids, counting the end cysteine and phenylalanine. Here the CDR3 DNA is all that survives: 39 bases in frame from base 1. Cut back by 11 bases and 5 bases, the V and J ends lie 18 bases apart. On this clone itself: The antigen this receptor binds is unknown. One base away there is no much larger clone; base qualities are not given.

Participants in the prospective study were aged roughly 18 to 100 years, lived in some 24 United States geographic areas, and enrolled through a virtual design. Cohort assignment in the prospective study relied on participant-reported clinical history from a screening survey and a study questionnaire. For ImmuneRACE Cohort 3, a participant was defined as recovered based on two consecutive negative NP/OP PCR tests, clearance by a healthcare professional, or resolution of symptoms. In the prospective study, whole blood, serum and a nasopharyngeal or oropharyngeal swab were collected from each participant by mobile phlebotomists. Prospective study participants could optionally give additional blood draws and questionnaires over an approximately two-month period. Blood samples from the prospective study were shipped frozen or at room temperature prior to DNA extraction. TCRbeta CDR3 regions were amplified from genomic DNA using the immunoSEQ Assay, a bias-controlled multiplex PCR. The source study handled its data this way. Within the assay, amplification of reference gene primers was used to estimate how many nucleated cells each sample contained. Sequence reads were collapsed and filtered to measure the absolute abundance of every unique TCRbeta CDR3 rearrangement. For each sample, productive Simpson clonality was calculated by taking the square root of Simpson's diversity index across productive rearrangements. Entries here come from immuneACCESS through TCRdb and include only in-frame sequences with V and J called. Some clones fail to appear in such tables; in the studies checked, an unresolved V gene covers under half of the shortfall, and the cause of the remainder is unknown. V, J and clone size are those of that table, while D and trimming were read from the DNA. Here the sample has 200,000 to 300,000 clones; about nine tenths occur a single time. Together, the top ten hold over 2.5% of the sample.

This clonotype originated in a young woman who had recovered from COVID-19. The chain uses TRBV12-3 or TRBV12-4 and TRBJ1-1; possibly the D gene is TRBD1, per 5 matching bases. The sequenced sample consisted of PBMCs or T cells enriched from blood (not recorded which). The CDR3 in this case is CALLQRRGTEAFF. At the DNA level, the sequence is TGTGCCCTACTTCAGAGGAGGGGTACTGAAGCTTTCTTT.